The 20 T cell receptor beta chains reported below all come from one sample, sequenced in a study of cytotoxic CD8 clonotypes in ibrutinib-treated CLL. TCRdb's table, derived via immunoSEQ multiplex PCR, lists solely in-frame clones and lacks some. The repertoire includes tens of thousands of clones, roughly 59% of them detected once, and roughly 14% sits in the top ten. The sequencing here drew on PBMCs, taken after 12 months of ibrutinib treatment. The source is a human donor with chronic lymphocytic leukemia.

V gene TRBV7-2 combines with J gene TRBJ1-5; 8 nucleotides align to TRBD1. J lost 6 bases, V lost 1 base, and 5 bases had no gene match. This CDR3 region has 15 residues. Germline CDR1 is SGHTA and CDR2 is FQGNSA. CDR3 bases: TGTGCCAGCAGCTTAGGACAGGGGCAGGCTCAGCCCCAGCATTTT. This codes for CASSLGQGQAQPQHF. Full variable domain (missing parts from reference TRBV7-2 and TRBJ1-5): GAGVSQSPSNKVTEKGKDVELRCDPISGHTALYWYRQSLGQGLEFLIYFQGNSAPDKSGLPSDRFSAERTGGSVSTLTIQRTQQEDSAVYLCASSLGQGQAQPQHFGDGTRLSIL.

The rearrangement joins TRBV5-1 to TRBJ2-5, with D maybe TRBD1 (5 bases). The CDR3 has 13 amino acids. V shed 4 bases and J shed 5 bases, with 12 bases lying between them. Germline assignment: CDR1 SGHRS and CDR2 YFSETQ. CDR3 region: CASSLGRVETQYF. CDR3 in DNA: TGCGCCAGCAGCCTGGGGCGTGTGGAGACCCAGTACTTC. Using reference TRBV5-1 and TRBJ2-5 for the parts outside the CDR3, the full variable domain is KAGVTQTPRYLIKTRGQQVTLSCSPISGHRSVSWYQQTPGQGLQFLFEYFSETQRNKGNFPGRFSGRQFSNSRSEMNVSTLELGDSALYLCASSLGRVETQYFGPGTRLLVL.

This clone was observed at least ten times. The rearrangement joins TRBV7-2 to TRBJ2-3, with 10 positions matching TRBD2. CDR1 is SGHTA and CDR2 is FQGNSA in the germline V gene. After removal of 3 bases from V and 5 bases from J, the junction contained 5 bases not matched to a gene. The CDR3 spans 15 residues. CDR3 sequence reads: CASSFLAGALDTQYF. As DNA, the CDR3 is TGTGCCAGCAGCTTCCTAGCGGGGGCCCTAGATACGCAGTATTTT.

This clone was seen a handful of times. The rearrangement links TRBV19 to TRBJ1-2; 8 nucleotides agree with TRBD1. The CDR3 has 14 residues. The V gene end was trimmed by 5 bases and the J gene end by 6 bases; junction bases not matched to a gene: 8. The germline CDR1 and CDR2 sequences are LNHDA and SQIVND (reference sequence). CDR3 DNA sequence: TGTGCCAGTAGTTCCCGACAGGGGAGGGATGGCTACACCTTC. Translation: CASSSRQGRDGYTF.

This chain uses TRBV4-1 with TRBJ2-2, with a possible D match to TRBD2 (5 bases). Trimming stripped 3 bases from V and 2 bases from J, with 10 bases between. The CDR3 has 15 amino acids. Germline V gene sequence: CDR1 MGHRA, CDR2 YSYEKL. The CDR3 here is CASSQAGLNTGELFF. The CDR3, as DNA: TGCGCCAGCAGCCAGGCAGGACTTAACACCGGGGAGCTGTTTTTT.

This chain joins TRBV6-5 and TRBJ1-5; perhaps TRBD1 as D (5 bases). Trimming took off 5 bases at V and 7 bases at J, with 12 bases between the two ends. The CDR3 contains 13 residues. Germline CDR1 reads MNHEY; CDR2 reads SVGAGI. This chain's CDR3 is CASSLGGGQPQHF. CDR3 sequence (DNA): TGTGCCAGCAGTCTGGGGGGAGGCCAGCCCCAGCATTTT.

The chain joins TRBV28 to TRBJ1-3, with unresolved D. The V gene lost 5 bases and the J gene lost 3 bases, with 11 bases spanning the gap. This CDR3 comprises 14 residues. CDR1 is MDHEN, CDR2 SYDVKM, per germline. CDR3: CASSRIGLGNTIYF. The CDR3, as DNA: TGTGCCAGCAGTCGAATAGGTCTTGGAAACACCATATATTTT.

The CDR3 loop reads CASSFYQRGPYNEQFF. In nucleotides, the CDR3 is TGTGCCAGCAGCTTCTACCAGCGGGGCCCCTACAATGAGCAGTTCTTC. V and J are TRBV5-6 and TRBJ2-1; 7 bases are shared with TRBD2. The CDR3 runs to 16 residues. The trim removed 2 bases at V and 2 bases at J, leaving 7 bases unmatched. CDR1 is SGHDT, CDR2 YYEEEE, per germline.

This clone was recorded a few times. V gene TRBV30 combines with J gene TRBJ2-1; the D is unclear. This CDR3 has 14 residues. V lost 2 bases, J lost 2 bases, and 10 bases lay in between. CDR1 and CDR2 from the germline V gene are GTSNPN and SVGIG (reference sequence). As DNA, the CDR3 is TGTGCCTGGAGTCCTCAGGCTACCTACAATGAGCAGTTCTTC. Amino acid sequence: CAWSPQATYNEQFF.

This clone was picked up many times. The chain couples TRBV5-1 to TRBJ1-1; no definite D call. This CDR3 is built from 13 residues. Trimming stripped 3 bases from V and 0 bases from J, with 6 bases between. Germline V gene data show CDR1 as SGHRS and CDR2 as YFSETQ. The CDR3 nucleotides read TGCGCCAGCAGCTCGCGGGTGAACACTGAAGCTTTCTTT. Protein product: CASSSRVNTEAFF.

The chain has TRBV19 and TRBJ2-2; 8 positions match TRBD2. CDR1 is LNHDA, CDR2 SQIVND, per germline (reference sequence). The V gene end was trimmed by 9 bases and the J gene end by 0 bases; junction bases not matched to a gene: 3. The CDR3 is 14 residues long. CDR3 sequence: CASYSGTNTGELFF. The CDR3 nucleotides read TGTGCCAGCTATAGCGGGACGAACACCGGGGAGCTGTTTTTT.

The chain links TRBV7-9 to TRBJ1-4; 7 bases map to TRBD1. Unmatched junction bases numbered 6, after V lost 2 bases and J lost 3 bases. This CDR3 has 16 amino acids. From germline, CDR1 is SEHNR and CDR2 FQNEAQ (reference sequence). The CDR3: CASSLPGQASNEKLFF. The CDR3, as DNA: TGTGCCAGCAGCTTACCCGGACAGGCCTCTAATGAAAAACTGTTTTTT. Supplemented by reference TRBV7-9 and TRBJ1-4, the full variable domain reads DTGVSQNPRHKITKRGQNVTFRCDPISEHNRLYWYRQTLGQGPEFLTYFQNEAQLEKSRLLSDRFSAERPKGSFSTLEIQRTEQGDSAMYLCASSLPGQASNEKLFFGSGTQLSVL.

The chain has TRBV6-5 and TRBJ1-3, with D perhaps matching TRBD1 (5 bases). Germline V gene lookup returns CDR1 MNHEY and CDR2 SVGAGI. The CDR3 runs 14 residues. V gave up 8 bases and J gave up 0 bases, with 11 bases separating them. In DNA, the CDR3 is TGTGCCAGCGGACACCCTTTCTCTGGAAACACCATATATTTT. Amino acids: CASGHPFSGNTIYF.

This rearrangement joins TRBV28 to TRBJ2-7; weak D call: TRBD2 (6 bases). Trimming took 5 bases from V and 3 from J, leaving 17 bases between them. Germline values: CDR1 MDHEN, CDR2 SYDVKM. CDR3 size: 15 residues. As DNA, the CDR3 is TGTGCCAGCAGTGGCGGGCCTGAGGACTACTACGAGCAGTACTTC. Translating it yields CASSGGPEDYYEQYF.

The chain combines TRBV25-1 with TRBJ2-1; 8 bases agree with TRBD2. This CDR3 comprises 16 residues. From germline, CDR1 is MGHDK and CDR2 SYGVNS. V lost 3 bases and J lost 9; bases outside the gene matches: 13. The CDR3 nucleotides read TGTGCCAGCAGTGAGCCCGGGACTAGGCGCTGGGGTGAGCAGTTCTTC. Encoded protein: CASSEPGTRRWGEQFF. Combining the CDR3 with reference TRBV25-1 and TRBJ2-1 gives the whole variable domain EADIYQTPRYLVIGTGKKITLECSQTMGHDKMYWYQQDPGMELHLIHYSYGVNSTEKGDLSSESTVSRIRTEHFPLTLESARPSHTSQYLCASSEPGTRRWGEQFFGPGTRLTVL.

The genes are TRBV15 and TRBJ2-2; D remains unclear. V lost 1 base to trimming and J lost 6 bases, with 0 bases between them. This CDR3 has 11 residues. Germline CDR1 LNHNV, CDR2 YYDKDF (reference sequence). The CDR3, as DNA: TGTGCCACCAGCAGAGCCGGGGAGCTGTTTTTT. It specifies CATSRAGELFF.

This clone was detected only a few times. V is TRBV7-9 and J is TRBJ1-3, with D perhaps matching TRBD1 (6 bases). Germline V gives CDR1 SEHNR, CDR2 FQNEAQ (reference sequence). This CDR3 contains 13 residues. Trimming took off 5 bases at V and 4 bases at J, with 9 bases between the two ends. The CDR3 bases are TGTGCCAGCAGCGGGGGCTGGGGAAACACCATATATTTT. This gives the protein CASSGGWGNTIYF.

This clone showed up many times. The CDR3 DNA reads TGTGCCCTCCGAGCTCCCGGTGGTGGAAACACCATATATTTT. Residues: CALRAPGGGNTIYF. The chain couples TRBV30 to TRBJ1-3; D unclear. The CDR3 loop spans 14 amino acids. The V end lost 8 bases, the J end lost 3 bases, and 17 bases lay between the germline ends. The V gene's germline CDR1 is GTSNPN and CDR2 SVGIG (reference sequence).

The chain couples TRBV5-1 to TRBJ2-2; 11 bases are shared with TRBD2. After removal of 2 bases from V and 4 bases from J, the junction contained 4 bases not matched to a gene. This CDR3 is built from 16 residues. Germline CDR1 and CDR2: SGHRS and YFSETQ. The CDR3 is CASSLLAGVSTGELFF. The CDR3 nucleotides are TGCGCCAGCAGCTTACTAGCGGGGGTCTCCACCGGGGAGCTGTTTTTT. The entire variable domain, with the rest obtained from reference TRBV5-1 and TRBJ2-2, is as follows: KAGVTQTPRYLIKTRGQQVTLSCSPISGHRSVSWYQQTPGQGLQFLFEYFSETQRNKGNFPGRFSGRQFSNSRSEMNVSTLELGDSALYLCASSLLAGVSTGELFFGEGSRLTVL.

This clone occurred many times. This rearrangement joins TRBV9 to TRBJ2-5; TRBD2 matches at 12 bases. Looked up from germline, CDR1 is SGDLS and CDR2 is YYNGEE. CDR3 size: 16 residues. V was pared by 7 bases and J by 0 bases, with 7 bases of the junction left unmatched. Here the CDR3 reads CASGRGTSGYQETQYF. The CDR3 DNA sequence: TGTGCCAGCGGTCGAGGGACTAGCGGGTACCAAGAGACCCAGTACTTC.